A selection of T cell receptor beta chains follows, all from one sample in a study of persistence of HIV-infected CD4 T cells. Produced via immunoSEQ multiplex PCR; TCRdb's table is partial and in-frame only. This table holds about 35,000 clones, under 90% found once. The antigens of these receptors remain unknown. The sequencing here drew on cultured CD4+ T cells from PBMCs, taken from a patient who received antiretroviral therapy. These receptors originate from an adult with HIV. The donor label of this sample is uncertain. CDR3s include the opening cysteine and the closing phenylalanine or tryptophan. The D gene is left open where the match is weak. Clone size is given for some rows only: seen once, a few or many times, or a class if the clone is expanded.

. | . | TRBJ1-1 | TRBV13 | CASSLGSRMNTEAFF | TGTGCCAGCAGCTTAGGGAGCAGGATGAACACTGAAGCTTTCTTT
. | . | TRBJ2-1 | TRBV5-1 | CASSLTSDRNEQFF | TGCGCCAGCAGCCTCACCTCCGACAGGAATGAGCAGTTCTTC
TRBD2 | . | TRBJ2-7 | TRBV5-1 | CASSWLQGLAFREQYF | TGCGCCAGCAGCTGGCTTCAGGGACTAGCATTTCGTGAGCAGTACTTC
TRBD2 | . | TRBJ2-7 | TRBV18 | CASSPGTSPTYEQYF | TGTGCCAGCTCACCGGGGACTAGCCCGACCTACGAGCAGTACTTC
TRBD2 | . | TRBJ2-1 | TRBV5-1 | CASRQDGTSLNEQFF | TGCGCCAGCAGGCAAGACGGGACTAGTTTGAATGAGCAGTTCTTC
TRBD1 | . | TRBJ1-1 | TRBV3-1/TRBV3-2 | CASSQGGQGFTEAFF | TGTGCCAGCAGCCAAGGGGGACAGGGGTTCACTGAAGCTTTCTTT
. | once | TRBJ2-1 | TRBV7-2 | CASSFEGGRYNEQFF | TGTGCCAGCAGCTTTGAAGGAGGTCGGTACAATGAGCAGTTCTTC
TRBD1 | . | TRBJ2-7 | TRBV5-1 | CASSLPDRGITYEQYF | TGCGCCAGCAGCTTGCCCGACAGGGGCATTACCTACGAGCAGTACTTC
. | . | TRBJ1-3 | TRBV28 | CASSTAGNTIYF | TGTGCCAGCAGTACGGCTGGAAACACCATATATTTT
. | . | TRBJ1-4 | TRBV29-1 | CSVKDKNEKLFF | TGCAGCGTCAAAGACAAGAATGAAAAACTGTTTTTT
TRBD1 | . | TRBJ1-4 | TRBV3-1/TRBV3-2 | CASKSQQGASEKLFF | TGTGCCAGCAAAAGCCAACAGGGGGCTTCTGAAAAACTGTTTTTT
TRBD1 | . | TRBJ1-4 | TRBV13 | CASSLFVGDRGRPANEKLFF | TGTGCCAGCAGCTTATTCGTTGGGGACAGGGGCCGCCCTGCTAATGAAAAACTGTTTTTT
TRBD1 | . | TRBJ2-7 | TRBV6-5 | CASSYRGRYEQYF | TGTGCCAGCAGTTACAGGGGGCGCTACGAGCAGTACTTC
TRBD2 | . | TRBJ2-3 | TRBV7-2 | CASSSGGFTDTQYF | TGTGCCAGCAGCAGCGGGGGCTTCACAGATACGCAGTATTTT
TRBD2 | . | TRBJ2-2 | TRBV4-2 | CASSQDHYLAGENTGELFF | TGTGCCAGCAGCCAAGACCATTATCTAGCGGGCGAGAACACCGGGGAGCTGTTTTTT
TRBD2 | few | TRBJ2-1 | TRBV11-3 | CASSLDWGLAGVRGEQFF | TGTGCCAGCAGCTTAGATTGGGGACTAGCGGGGGTGCGGGGTGAGCAGTTCTTC
. | . | TRBJ2-7 | TRBV9 | CASSSRSRSYEQYF | TGTGCCAGCAGCTCCAGATCTAGGTCCTACGAGCAGTACTTC
. | . | TRBJ1-5 | TRBV28 | CASSPNQPQHF | TGTGCCAGCAGTCCCAATCAGCCCCAGCATTTT
. | . | TRBJ1-3 | TRBV19 | CASRILGDRSGNTIYF | TGTGCCAGCAGAATACTAGGGGATCGCTCTGGAAACACCATATATTTT
. | . | TRBJ2-1 | TRBV7-3 | CASSPLGGGEQFF | TGTGCCAGCAGCCCGCTGGGTGGGGGTGAGCAGTTCTTC
. | medium-sized | TRBJ2-2 | TRBV5-1 | CASSLIDRSWGGELFF | TGCGCCAGCAGCTTAATAGACAGATCGTGGGGTGGGGAGCTGTTTTTT
. | . | TRBJ1-2 | TRBV29-1 | CSVGARSNYGYTF | TGCAGCGTTGGGGCACGGAGTAACTATGGCTACACCTTC